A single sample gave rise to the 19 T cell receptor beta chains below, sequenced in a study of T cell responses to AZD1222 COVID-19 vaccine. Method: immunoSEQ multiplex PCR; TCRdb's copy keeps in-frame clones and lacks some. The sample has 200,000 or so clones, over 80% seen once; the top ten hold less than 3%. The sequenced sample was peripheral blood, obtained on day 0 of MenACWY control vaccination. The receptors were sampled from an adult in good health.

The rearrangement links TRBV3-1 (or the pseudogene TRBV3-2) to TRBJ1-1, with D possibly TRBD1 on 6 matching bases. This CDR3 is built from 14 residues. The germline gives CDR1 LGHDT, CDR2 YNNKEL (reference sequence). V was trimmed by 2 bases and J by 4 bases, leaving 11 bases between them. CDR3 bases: TGTGCCAGCAGCCAACCAGAGGGGGGCACTGAAGCTTTCTTT. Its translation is CASSQPEGGTEAFF.

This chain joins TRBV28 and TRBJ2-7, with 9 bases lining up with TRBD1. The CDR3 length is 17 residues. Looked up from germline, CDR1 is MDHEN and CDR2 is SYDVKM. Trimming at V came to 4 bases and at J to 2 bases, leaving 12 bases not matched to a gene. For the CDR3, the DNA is TGTGCCAGCAGTTCCCCCGCCCCGGGACAGGGTGCCTACGAGCAGTACTTC. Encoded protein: CASSSPAPGQGAYEQYF. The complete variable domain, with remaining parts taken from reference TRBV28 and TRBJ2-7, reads DVKVTQSSRYLVKRTGEKVFLECVQDMDHENMFWYRQDPGLGLRLIYFSYDVKMKEKGDIPEGYSVSREKKERFSLILESASTNQTSMYLCASSSPAPGQGAYEQYFGPGTRLTVT.

The CDR3 DNA reads TGCAGTGCTAGTCTGGGAGGGAGCAATCAGCCCCAGCATTTT. Translation: CSASLGGSNQPQHF. This chain uses TRBV20-1 with TRBJ1-5; no clear D. This CDR3 has 14 residues. The germline gives CDR1 DFQATT, CDR2 SNEGSKA (reference sequence). V dropped 3 bases and J dropped 1 base, with 10 bases sitting between them.

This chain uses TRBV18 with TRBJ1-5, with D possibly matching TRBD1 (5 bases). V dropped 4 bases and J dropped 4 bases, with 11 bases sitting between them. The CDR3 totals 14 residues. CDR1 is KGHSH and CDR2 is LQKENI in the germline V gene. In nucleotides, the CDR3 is TGTGCCAGCTCACAGGCGGGGACTAATCAGCCCCAGCATTTT. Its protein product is CASSQAGTNQPQHF.

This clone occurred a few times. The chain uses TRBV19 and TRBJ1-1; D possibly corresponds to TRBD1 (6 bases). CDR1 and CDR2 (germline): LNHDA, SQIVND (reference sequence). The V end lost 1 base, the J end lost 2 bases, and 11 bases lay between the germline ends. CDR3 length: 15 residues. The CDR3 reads CASSIAWTDNTEAFF. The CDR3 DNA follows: TGTGCCAGTAGTATAGCTTGGACAGACAACACTGAAGCTTTCTTT.

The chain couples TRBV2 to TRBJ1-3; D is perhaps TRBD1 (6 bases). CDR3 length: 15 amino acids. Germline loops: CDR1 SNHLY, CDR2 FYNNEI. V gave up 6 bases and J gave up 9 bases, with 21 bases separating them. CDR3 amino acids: CASSKKQGPEGTIYF. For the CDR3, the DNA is TGTGCCAGCAGCAAAAAACAGGGACCTGAGGGCACCATATATTTT.

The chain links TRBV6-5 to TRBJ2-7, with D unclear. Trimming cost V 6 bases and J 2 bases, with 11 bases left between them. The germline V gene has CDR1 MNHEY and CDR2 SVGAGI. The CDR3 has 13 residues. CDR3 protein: CASSQTHTYEQYF. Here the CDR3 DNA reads TGTGCCAGCAGCCAGACACATACCTACGAGCAGTACTTC.

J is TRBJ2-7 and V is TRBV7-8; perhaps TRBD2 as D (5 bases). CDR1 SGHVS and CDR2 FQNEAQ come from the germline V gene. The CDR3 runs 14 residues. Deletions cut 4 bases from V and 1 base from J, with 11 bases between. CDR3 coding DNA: TGTGCCAGCAGCTCAGCGGTGGGGTCCTACGAGCAGTACTTC. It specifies CASSSAVGSYEQYF.

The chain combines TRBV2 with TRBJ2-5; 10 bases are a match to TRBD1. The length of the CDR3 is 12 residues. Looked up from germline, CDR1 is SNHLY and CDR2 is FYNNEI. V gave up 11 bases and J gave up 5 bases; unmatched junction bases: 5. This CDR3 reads CAGRDRGETQYF. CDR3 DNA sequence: TGTGCCGGCCGGGACAGGGGTGAGACCCAGTACTTC.

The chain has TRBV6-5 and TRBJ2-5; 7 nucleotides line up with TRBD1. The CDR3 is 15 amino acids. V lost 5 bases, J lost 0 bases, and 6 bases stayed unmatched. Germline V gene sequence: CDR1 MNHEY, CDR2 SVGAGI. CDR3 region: CASSNLQGNQETQYF. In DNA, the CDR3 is TGTGCCAGCAGTAACTTACAGGGGAACCAAGAGACCCAGTACTTC.

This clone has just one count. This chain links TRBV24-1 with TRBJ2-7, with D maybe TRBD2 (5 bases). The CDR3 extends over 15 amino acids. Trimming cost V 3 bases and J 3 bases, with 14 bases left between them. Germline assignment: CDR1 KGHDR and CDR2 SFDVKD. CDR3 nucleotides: TGTGCCACCAGTGATCCCCGGGATTCGAGCTACGAGCAGTACTTC. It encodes CATSDPRDSSYEQYF.

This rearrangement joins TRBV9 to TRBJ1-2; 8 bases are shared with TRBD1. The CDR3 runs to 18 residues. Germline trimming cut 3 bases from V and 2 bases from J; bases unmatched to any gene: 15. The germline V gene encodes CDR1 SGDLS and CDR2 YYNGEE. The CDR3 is CASSAQTGDLRENYGYTF. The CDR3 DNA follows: TGTGCCAGCAGCGCGCAGACAGGGGATTTGCGGGAAAACTATGGCTACACCTTC.

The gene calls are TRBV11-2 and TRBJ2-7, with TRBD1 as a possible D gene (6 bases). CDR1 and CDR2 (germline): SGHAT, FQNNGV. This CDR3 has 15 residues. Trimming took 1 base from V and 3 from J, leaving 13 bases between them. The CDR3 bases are TGTGCCAGCAGCTTAGGACAGGTGGGGAGCTACGAGCAGTACTTC. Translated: CASSLGQVGSYEQYF.

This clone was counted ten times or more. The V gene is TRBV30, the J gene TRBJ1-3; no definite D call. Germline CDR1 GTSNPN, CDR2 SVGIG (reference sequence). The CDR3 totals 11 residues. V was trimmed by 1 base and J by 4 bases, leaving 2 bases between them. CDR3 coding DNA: TGTGCCTGGAGTGGGGGAAACACCATATATTTT. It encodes CAWSGGNTIYF.

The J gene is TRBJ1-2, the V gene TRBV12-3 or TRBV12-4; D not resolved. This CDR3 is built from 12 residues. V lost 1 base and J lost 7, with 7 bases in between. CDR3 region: CASSLGVVGYTF. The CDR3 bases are TGTGCCAGCAGTTTAGGGGTGGTTGGCTACACCTTC.

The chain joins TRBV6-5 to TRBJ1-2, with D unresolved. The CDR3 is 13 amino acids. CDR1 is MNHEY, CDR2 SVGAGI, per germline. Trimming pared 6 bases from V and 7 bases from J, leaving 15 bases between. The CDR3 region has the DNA TGTGCCAGCAGACCCGACAACGGCTCTGGCTACACCTTC. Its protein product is CASRPDNGSGYTF.

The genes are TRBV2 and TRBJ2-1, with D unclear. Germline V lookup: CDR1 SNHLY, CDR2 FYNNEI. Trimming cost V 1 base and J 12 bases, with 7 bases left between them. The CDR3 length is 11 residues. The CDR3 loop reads CASSEDVRQFF. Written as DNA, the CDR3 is TGTGCCAGCAGTGAAGACGTAAGGCAGTTCTTC.

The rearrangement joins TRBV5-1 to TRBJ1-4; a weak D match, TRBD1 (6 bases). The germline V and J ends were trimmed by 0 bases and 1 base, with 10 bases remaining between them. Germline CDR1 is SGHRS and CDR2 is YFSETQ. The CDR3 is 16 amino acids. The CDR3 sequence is CASSLGQVLTNEKLFF. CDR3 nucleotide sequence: TGCGCCAGCAGCTTGGGACAGGTGTTAACTAATGAAAAACTGTTTTTT. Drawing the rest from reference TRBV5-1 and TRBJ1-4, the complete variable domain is KAGVTQTPRYLIKTRGQQVTLSCSPISGHRSVSWYQQTPGQGLQFLFEYFSETQRNKGNFPGRFSGRQFSNSRSEMNVSTLELGDSALYLCASSLGQVLTNEKLFFGSGTQLSVL.

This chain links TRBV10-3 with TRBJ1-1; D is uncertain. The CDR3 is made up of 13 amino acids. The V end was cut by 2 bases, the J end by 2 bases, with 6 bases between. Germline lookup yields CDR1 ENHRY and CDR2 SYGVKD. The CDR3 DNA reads TGTGCCATCAGTGAGCAGGTAAACACTGAAGCTTTCTTT. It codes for CAISEQVNTEAFF.